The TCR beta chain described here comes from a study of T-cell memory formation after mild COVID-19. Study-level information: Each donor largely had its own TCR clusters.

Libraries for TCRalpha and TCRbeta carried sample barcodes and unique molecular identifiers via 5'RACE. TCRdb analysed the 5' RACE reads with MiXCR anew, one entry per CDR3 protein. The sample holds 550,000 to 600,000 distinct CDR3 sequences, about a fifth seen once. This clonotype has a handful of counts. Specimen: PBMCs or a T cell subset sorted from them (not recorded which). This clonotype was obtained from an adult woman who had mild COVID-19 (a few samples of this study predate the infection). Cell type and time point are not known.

The CDR3 coding sequence is TGTGCCAGTAGGATTAGACCAAACACTGAAGCTTTCTTT. This gives the protein CASRIRPNTEAFF. The gene calls are TRBV19 and TRBJ1-1; D gene uncertain. Germline lookup yields CDR1 LNHDA and CDR2 SQIVND (reference sequence). The CDR3 covers 13 residues. Between the trimmed V and J ends, which lost 6 bases and 2 bases, there was a span of 10 bases.